These 27 T cell receptor beta chains were sequenced from one sample in a study of blood T cell repertoires in COVID-19. TCRdb's table, derived via immunoSEQ multiplex PCR, lists solely in-frame clones and lacks some. The table lists about 480,000 clones, roughly 89% of them singletons. The sequencing input was peripheral blood. The receptor source for this set is a man between 18 and 35 years old with COVID-19, enrolled during active disease.

The chain couples TRBV6-2 or TRBV6-3 to TRBJ2-7, with D possibly being TRBD2 (5 bases). Trimming pared 6 bases from V and 0 bases from J, leaving 24 bases between. Germline V gives CDR1 MNHEY, CDR2 SVGEGT. This CDR3 is 18 amino acids long. The CDR3 is CASSLRAPGFGISYEQYF. The CDR3, as DNA: TGTGCCAGCAGCTTACGCGCGCCGGGGTTCGGGATCTCCTACGAGCAGTACTTC.

This clone was seen a few times. The V call is TRBV12-3 or TRBV12-4, the J call TRBJ2-1; 15 nucleotides line up with TRBD2. The length of the CDR3 is 13 residues. V was pared by 8 bases and J by 9 bases, with 2 bases of the junction left unmatched. Written as DNA, the CDR3 is TGTGCCAGCGGGACTAGCGGGGGGATTGAGCAGTTCTTC. This gives the protein CASGTSGGIEQFF.

The gene calls are TRBV11-3 and TRBJ2-6; no clear D. Germline values: CDR1 SGHNT, CDR2 YENEEA. V shed 2 bases and J shed 1 base, with 6 bases lying between them. This CDR3 is 15 amino acids long. The chain's CDR3 is CASSLRSSGANVLTF. The CDR3 nucleotides are TGTGCCAGCAGCTTACGGTCGTCTGGGGCCAACGTCCTGACTTTC.

V usage is TRBV5-4 and J usage is TRBJ1-2, with 7 positions matching TRBD1. This CDR3 has 14 residues. CDR1 and CDR2 (germline): SGHNT, YYREEE (reference sequence). With V trimmed by 5 bases and J by 6 bases, 10 bases remained unmatched. The CDR3 coding sequence is TGTGCCAGCAGTAACCAAGACAGGGTGGATGGCTACACCTTC. This gives the protein CASSNQDRVDGYTF.

The chain's CDR3 is CASSQDTGGGSYEQYF. The CDR3 bases are TGTGCCAGCAGCCAAGATACGGGAGGGGGGTCCTACGAGCAGTACTTC. V usage is TRBV4-2 and J usage is TRBJ2-7; the match to TRBD2 covers 8 bases. The CDR3 runs 16 residues. The germline gives CDR1 LGHNA, CDR2 YNFKEQ. Unmatched junction bases numbered 5, after V lost 0 bases and J lost 1 base.

This clone has more than one count but fewer than ten. The chain combines TRBV20-1 with TRBJ1-1; TRBD1 agrees at 8 bases. The CDR3 consists of 11 residues. CDR1 and CDR2 from the germline V gene are DFQATT and SNEGSKA (reference sequence). Written as DNA, the CDR3 is TGCGGGGGACAGGTAAACACTGAAGCTTTCTTT. Translation gives CGGQVNTEAFF.

This clone occurred a few times. CDR3 bases: TGTGCCAGCAGCGCCTCTCAGGGTGAGGAGCGACAGCCCCAGCATTTT. Protein sequence: CASSASQGEERQPQHF. V and J are TRBV11-2 and TRBJ1-5; D is perhaps TRBD1 (5 bases). Trimming took 5 bases from V and 7 from J, leaving 21 bases between them. The CDR3 sequence is 16 residues long. CDR1 is SGHAT, CDR2 FQNNGV, per germline.

The count of this clone is one. This chain uses TRBV7-9 with TRBJ2-7; 9 bases match TRBD1. The V and J ends lost 4 bases and 5 bases, in that order; junction bases with no gene match: 15. Germline CDR1 reads SEHNR; CDR2 reads FQNEAQ (reference sequence). CDR3 length equals 17 residues. Here the CDR3 DNA reads TGTGCCAGCAGCTACCTCCCTAGCCGGGACAGGGTCAACGAGCAGTACTTC. Its translation is CASSYLPSRDRVNEQYF.

The rearrangement joins TRBV6-1 to TRBJ1-2; D gene ambiguous. Germline CDR1 MNHNS, CDR2 SASEGT. The CDR3 covers 16 residues. V was trimmed by 4 bases and J by 4 bases, leaving 19 bases between them. CDR3 sequence (DNA): TGTGCCAGCAGTGCCCTAAGGGCAAAAAGCGGCTATGGCTACACCTTC. Its translation is CASSALRAKSGYGYTF.

The chain joins TRBV11-1 to TRBJ2-1; D ambiguous. In germline, CDR1 is SGHAT, CDR2 FQDESV (reference sequence). The CDR3 is made up of 16 amino acids. V was pared by 3 bases and J by 9 bases, with 21 bases between. In DNA, the CDR3 is TGTGCCAGCAGCTTTGGTAGCAAGATTAAGTCCGTTGAGCAGTTCTTC. This sequence encodes CASSFGSKIKSVEQFF.

The V gene is TRBV7-9, the J gene TRBJ2-1; weak D call: TRBD2 (6 bases). The CDR3 length is 16 residues. Germline V gene data show CDR1 as SEHNR and CDR2 as FQNEAQ (reference sequence). V dropped 1 base and J dropped 6 bases, with 16 bases sitting between them. CDR3 in DNA: TGTGCCAGCAGCTTAGTCGACGGGGGTCAGGGCAATGAGCAGTTCTTC. Encoded protein: CASSLVDGGQGNEQFF. Looking up the rest from reference TRBV7-9 and TRBJ2-1 gives the full variable domain: DTGVSQNPRHKITKRGQNVTFRCDPISEHNRLYWYRQTLGQGPEFLTYFQNEAQLEKSRLLSDRFSAERPKGSFSTLEIQRTEQGDSAMYLCASSLVDGGQGNEQFFGPGTRLTVL.

This CDR3 reads CASSHGGGGANVLTF. The CDR3 DNA is TGTGCCAGCAGTCACGGTGGCGGAGGGGCCAACGTCCTGACTTTC. The chain links TRBV6-5 to TRBJ2-6; D is undetermined. This CDR3 is built from 15 residues. V lost 5 bases to trimming and J lost 4 bases, with 12 bases between them. Per germline, CDR1 MNHEY and CDR2 SVGAGI.

This clone was found a few times. This rearrangement joins TRBV4-1 to TRBJ1-5, with a tentative D call TRBD1 (5 bases). V lost 4 bases to trimming and J lost 4 bases, with 8 bases between them. The CDR3 covers 13 residues. CDR1 is MGHRA, CDR2 YSYEKL, per germline. The CDR3 DNA reads TGCGCCAGCAGCCCTCAGGGTAATCAGCCCCAGCATTTT. It encodes CASSPQGNQPQHF.

The gene calls are TRBV5-5 and TRBJ1-4; unclear D gene. CDR3 size: 12 residues. Germline values: CDR1 SGHKS, CDR2 YYEKEE (reference sequence). Trimming stripped 3 bases from V and 4 bases from J, with 4 bases between. The CDR3: CASSYFNEKLFF. The DNA for the CDR3 is TGTGCCAGCAGCTACTTTAATGAAAAACTGTTTTTT.

J is TRBJ2-5 and V is TRBV3-1 (or the pseudogene TRBV3-2); tentatively, D is TRBD2 (5 bases). Germline V lookup: CDR1 LGHDT, CDR2 YNNKEL (reference sequence). V gave up 5 bases and J gave up 5 bases, with 18 bases separating them. This CDR3 is 15 amino acids long. The CDR3 here is CASSSPRGWMETQYF. CDR3 sequence (DNA): TGTGCCAGCAGCTCGCCCCGCGGGTGGATGGAGACCCAGTACTTC.

The chain links TRBV3-1 (or the pseudogene TRBV3-2) to TRBJ2-2; maybe TRBD2 (6 bases). CDR1 and CDR2 from the germline V gene are LGHDT and YNNKEL (reference sequence). The CDR3 loop spans 15 amino acids. V lost 7 bases, J lost 4 bases, and 16 bases lay in between. DNA of the CDR3: TGTGCCAGCACCCTAATCGGGGGAGGCACCGGGGAGCTGTTTTTT. It yields the protein CASTLIGGGTGELFF.

The rearrangement uses TRBV6-4 and TRBJ1-1; D is undetermined. Germline V gene sequence: CDR1 MRHNA, CDR2 SNTAGT. The CDR3 spans 14 residues. V was shortened by 5 bases and J by 11 bases, with 21 bases between the two germline ends. The CDR3 nucleotides read TGTGCCAGCAGTCCTTTAGGCTGGGGAGGAAAGGCTTTCTTT. Protein sequence: CASSPLGWGGKAFF.

This clone came up once. The chain couples TRBV6-5 to TRBJ2-3; D gene ambiguous. CDR1 is MNHEY, CDR2 SVGAGI, per germline. The CDR3 runs to 12 residues. Deletions cut 4 bases from V and 6 bases from J, with 8 bases between. The DNA of the CDR3 is TGTGCCAGCAGTTCCCGGTGGGATACGCAGTATTTT. Amino acid sequence: CASSSRWDTQYF.

The rearrangement links TRBV5-4 to TRBJ1-2; D is undetermined. The germline V gene encodes CDR1 SGHNT and CDR2 YYREEE (reference sequence). This CDR3 has 15 amino acids. V was clipped by 4 bases and J by 4 bases, with 17 bases between them. The CDR3 loop is CASSPIDKEGYGYTF. DNA for the CDR3: TGTGCCAGCAGCCCGATTGACAAGGAGGGCTATGGCTACACCTTC.

V and J are TRBV4-1 and TRBJ2-7; a weak D match, TRBD1 (6 bases). The CDR3 runs 15 residues. V was pared by 0 bases and J by 3 bases, with 12 bases between. The germline gives CDR1 MGHRA, CDR2 YSYEKL. CDR3 sequence reads: CASSQDLGRGYEQYF. The CDR3 DNA reads as TGCGCCAGCAGCCAAGATCTGGGCAGGGGCTACGAGCAGTACTTC.

CDR3 in amino acids: CASSLPRGPNQETQYF. In nucleotides, the CDR3 is TGTGCCAGCAGCCTGCCTAGGGGCCCTAACCAAGAGACCCAGTACTTC. The chain couples TRBV6-6 to TRBJ2-5, with D perhaps matching TRBD1 (5 bases). CDR3 size: 16 residues. CDR1 is MNHNY, CDR2 SVGAGI, per germline (reference sequence). V lost 6 bases and J 0 bases, leaving 17 bases between the germline ends.

V and J are TRBV25-1 and TRBJ2-2; 7 bases are a match to TRBD1. CDR1 and CDR2 from the germline V gene are MGHDK and SYGVNS. V lost 7 bases and J lost 4; bases outside the gene matches: 6. The CDR3 has 14 residues. This CDR3 reads CASTTGWGTGELFF. The CDR3 bases are TGTGCCAGCACGACAGGGTGGGGCACCGGGGAGCTGTTTTTT. Filled out from reference TRBV25-1 and TRBJ2-2, the complete variable domain reads EADIYQTPRYLVIGTGKKITLECSQTMGHDKMYWYQQDPGMELHLIHYSYGVNSTEKGDLSSESTVSRIRTEHFPLTLESARPSHTSQYLCASTTGWGTGELFFGEGSRLTVL.

The table lists this clone with a count of one. In DNA form, the CDR3 reads TGTGCCAGCACAGTGAGGCAGGGAACCCAGCCCCAGCATTTT. It translates to CASTVRQGTQPQHF. V is TRBV2 and J is TRBJ1-5; TRBD1 might be the D (5 bases). In germline, CDR1 is SNHLY, CDR2 FYNNEI. Trimming removed 7 bases at V and 7 bases at J, with 17 bases between. The CDR3 length is 14 residues.

This clone was recorded a few times. The V and J genes are TRBV7-9 and TRBJ1-1; D ambiguous. Trimming cost V 1 base and J 1 base, with 7 bases left between them. Germline V gene sequence: CDR1 SEHNR, CDR2 FQNEAQ (reference sequence). The CDR3 length is 14 residues. The CDR3 nucleotides are TGTGCCAGCAGCTTAGACGGTGGGAACACTGAAGCTTTCTTT. Translation gives CASSLDGGNTEAFF. Filled out from reference TRBV7-9 and TRBJ1-1, the complete variable domain reads DTGVSQNPRHKITKRGQNVTFRCDPISEHNRLYWYRQTLGQGPEFLTYFQNEAQLEKSRLLSDRFSAERPKGSFSTLEIQRTEQGDSAMYLCASSLDGGNTEAFFGQGTRLTVV.

The chain couples TRBV12-3 or TRBV12-4 to TRBJ1-1; D gene unclear. The CDR3 contains 11 residues. V was shortened by 2 bases and J by 11 bases, with 9 bases between the two germline ends. Written as DNA, the CDR3 is TGTGCCAGCAGTTTAAGAACAGAGGCTTTCTTT. Protein: CASSLRTEAFF.

This clone has only one observation. V usage is TRBV12-5 and J usage is TRBJ2-7; TRBD1 matches 7 bases. The CDR3 runs 16 residues. Germline CDR1 reads LGHNT; CDR2 reads FRNRAP. The V segment lost 0 bases and the J segment 0 bases; nucleotides outside the gene matches: 5. CDR3 bases: TGTGCTAGTGGTTTGGTACTTGGACAGGACTCCTACGAGCAGTACTTC. Its protein is CASGLVLGQDSYEQYF.

J is TRBJ2-3 and V is TRBV5-6; D unclear. CDR1 is SGHDT, CDR2 YYEEEE, per germline. The CDR3 covers 12 residues. With 2 bases removed from V and 7 bases from J, the gap between germline ends came to 8 bases. The CDR3 is CASSLPDYTQYF. CDR3 sequence (DNA): TGTGCCAGCAGCTTACCAGATTATACGCAGTATTTT.